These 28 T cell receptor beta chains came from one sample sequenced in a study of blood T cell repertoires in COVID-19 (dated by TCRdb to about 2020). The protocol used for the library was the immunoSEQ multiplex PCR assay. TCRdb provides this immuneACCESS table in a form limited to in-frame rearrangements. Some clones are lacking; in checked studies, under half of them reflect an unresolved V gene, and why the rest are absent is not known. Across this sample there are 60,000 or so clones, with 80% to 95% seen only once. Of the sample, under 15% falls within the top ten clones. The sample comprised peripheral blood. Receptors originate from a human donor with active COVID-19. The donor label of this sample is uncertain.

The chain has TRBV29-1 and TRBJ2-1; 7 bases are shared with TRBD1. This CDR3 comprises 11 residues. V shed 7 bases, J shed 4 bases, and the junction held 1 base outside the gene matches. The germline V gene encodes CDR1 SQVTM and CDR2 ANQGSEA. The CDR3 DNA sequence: TGCAGCGGGGACAGTTACAATGAGCAGTTCTTC. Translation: CSGDSYNEQFF.

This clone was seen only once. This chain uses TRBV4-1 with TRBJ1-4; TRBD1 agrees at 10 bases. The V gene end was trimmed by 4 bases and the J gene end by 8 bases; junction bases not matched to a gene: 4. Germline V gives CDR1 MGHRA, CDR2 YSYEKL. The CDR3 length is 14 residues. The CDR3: CASSLGTGEEKLFF. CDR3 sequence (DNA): TGCGCCAGCAGCCTCGGGACAGGGGAGGAAAAACTGTTTTTT.

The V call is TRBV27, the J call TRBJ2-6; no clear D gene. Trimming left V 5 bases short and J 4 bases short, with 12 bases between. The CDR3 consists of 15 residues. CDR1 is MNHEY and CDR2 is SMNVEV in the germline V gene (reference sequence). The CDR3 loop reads CASSLRPGGANVLTF. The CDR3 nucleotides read TGTGCCAGCAGTCTCCGGCCAGGCGGGGCCAACGTCCTGACTTTC.

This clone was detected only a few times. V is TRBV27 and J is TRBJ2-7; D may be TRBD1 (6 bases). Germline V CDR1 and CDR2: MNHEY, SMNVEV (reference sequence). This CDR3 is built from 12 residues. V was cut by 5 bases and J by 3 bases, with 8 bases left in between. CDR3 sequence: CASSLQGYEQYF. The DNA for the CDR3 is TGTGCCAGCAGTCTACAGGGCTACGAGCAGTACTTC.

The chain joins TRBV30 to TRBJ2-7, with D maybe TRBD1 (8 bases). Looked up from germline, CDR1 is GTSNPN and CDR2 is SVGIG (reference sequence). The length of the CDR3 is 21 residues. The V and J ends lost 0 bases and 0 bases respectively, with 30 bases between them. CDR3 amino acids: CAWSVRGLDRVGLAASYEQYF. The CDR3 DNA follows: TGTGCCTGGAGTGTACGAGGACTGGACAGGGTAGGTCTAGCGGCCTCCTACGAGCAGTACTTC.

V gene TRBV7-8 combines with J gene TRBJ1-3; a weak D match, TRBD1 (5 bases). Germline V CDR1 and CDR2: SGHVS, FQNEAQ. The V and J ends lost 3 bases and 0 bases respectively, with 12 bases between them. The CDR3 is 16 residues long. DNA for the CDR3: TGTGCCAGCAGCTTTCGGGGGACGGTCTCTGGAAACACCATATATTTT. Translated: CASSFRGTVSGNTIYF.

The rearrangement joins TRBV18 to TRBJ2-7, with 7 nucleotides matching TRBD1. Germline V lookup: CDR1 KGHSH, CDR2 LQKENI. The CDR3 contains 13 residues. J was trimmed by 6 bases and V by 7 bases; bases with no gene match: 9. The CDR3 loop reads CASYGGQESEQYF. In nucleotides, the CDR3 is TGTGCCAGCTACGGAGGACAGGAGAGCGAGCAGTACTTC. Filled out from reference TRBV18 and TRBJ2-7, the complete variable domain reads NAGVMQNPRHLVRRRGQEARLRCSPMKGHSHVYWYRQLPEEGLKFMVYLQKENIIDESGMPKERFSAEFPKEGPSILRIQQVVRGDSAAYFCASYGGQESEQYFGPGTRLTVT.

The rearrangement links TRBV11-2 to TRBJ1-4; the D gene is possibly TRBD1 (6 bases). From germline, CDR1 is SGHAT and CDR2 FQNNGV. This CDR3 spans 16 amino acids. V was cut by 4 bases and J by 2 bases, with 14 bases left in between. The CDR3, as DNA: TGTGCCAGCAGCTCCTCCGGGGGGGCCACTAATGAAAAACTGTTTTTT. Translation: CASSSSGGATNEKLFF. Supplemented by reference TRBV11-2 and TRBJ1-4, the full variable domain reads EAGVAQSPRYKIIEKRQSVAFWCNPISGHATLYWYQQILGQGPKLLIQFQNNGVVDDSQLPKDRFSAERLKGVDSTLKIQPAKLEDSAVYLCASSSSGGATNEKLFFGSGTQLSVL.

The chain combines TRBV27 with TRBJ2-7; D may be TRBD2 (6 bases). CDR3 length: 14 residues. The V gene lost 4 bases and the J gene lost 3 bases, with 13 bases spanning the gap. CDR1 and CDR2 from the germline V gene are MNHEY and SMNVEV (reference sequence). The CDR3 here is CASSSGLGDYEQYF. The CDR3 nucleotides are TGTGCCAGCAGTTCGGGACTCGGAGACTACGAGCAGTACTTC.

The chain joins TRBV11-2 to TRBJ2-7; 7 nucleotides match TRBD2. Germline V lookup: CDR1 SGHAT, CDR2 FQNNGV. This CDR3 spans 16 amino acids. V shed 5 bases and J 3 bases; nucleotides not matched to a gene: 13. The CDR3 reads CASSKPREAGYYEQYF. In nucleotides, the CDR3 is TGTGCCAGCAGCAAACCCCGCGAAGCGGGATACTACGAGCAGTACTTC.

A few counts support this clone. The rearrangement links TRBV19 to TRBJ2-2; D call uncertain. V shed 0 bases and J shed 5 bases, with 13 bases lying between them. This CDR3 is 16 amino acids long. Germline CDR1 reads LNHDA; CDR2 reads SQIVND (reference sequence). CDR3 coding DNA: TGTGCCAGTAGTATAGATGCCCCTTTTAGTACCGGGGAGCTGTTTTTT. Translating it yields CASSIDAPFSTGELFF.

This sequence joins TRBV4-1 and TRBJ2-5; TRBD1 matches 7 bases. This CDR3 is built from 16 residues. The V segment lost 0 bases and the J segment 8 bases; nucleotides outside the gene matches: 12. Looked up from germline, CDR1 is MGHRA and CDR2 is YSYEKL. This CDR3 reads CASSQEGTATGNTQYF. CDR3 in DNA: TGCGCCAGCAGCCAAGAGGGGACAGCCACAGGGAACACCCAGTACTTC.

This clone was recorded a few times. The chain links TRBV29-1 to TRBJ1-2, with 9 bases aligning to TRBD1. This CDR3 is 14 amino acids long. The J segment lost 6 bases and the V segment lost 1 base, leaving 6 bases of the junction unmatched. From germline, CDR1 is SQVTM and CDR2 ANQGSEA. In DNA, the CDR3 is TGCAGCGTTGAAGGGGGACAGGGACTAAATGGCTACACCTTC. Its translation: CSVEGGQGLNGYTF. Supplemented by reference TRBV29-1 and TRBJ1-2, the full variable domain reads SAVISQKPSRDICQRGTSLTIQCQVDSQVTMMFWYRQQPGQSLTLIATANQGSEATYESGFVIDKFPISRPNLTFSTLTVSNMSPEDSSIYLCSVEGGQGLNGYTFGSGTRLTVV.

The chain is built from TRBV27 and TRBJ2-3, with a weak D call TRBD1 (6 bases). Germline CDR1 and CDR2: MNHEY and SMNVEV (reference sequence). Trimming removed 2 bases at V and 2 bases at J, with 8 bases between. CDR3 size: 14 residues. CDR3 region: CASSLGQITDTQYF. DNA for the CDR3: TGTGCCAGCAGTTTAGGACAGATCACAGATACGCAGTATTTT.

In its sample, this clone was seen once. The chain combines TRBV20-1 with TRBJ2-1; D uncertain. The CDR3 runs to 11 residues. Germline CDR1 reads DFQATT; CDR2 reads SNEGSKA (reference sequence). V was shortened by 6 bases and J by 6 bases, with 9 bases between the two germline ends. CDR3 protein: CSALGGNEQFF. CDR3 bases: TGCAGTGCCCTCGGCGGCAATGAGCAGTTCTTC.

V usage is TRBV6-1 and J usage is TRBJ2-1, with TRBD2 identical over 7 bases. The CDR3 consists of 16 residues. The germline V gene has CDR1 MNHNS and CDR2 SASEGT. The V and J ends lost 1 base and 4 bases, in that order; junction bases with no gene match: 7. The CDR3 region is CASSEDLSGLYNEQFF. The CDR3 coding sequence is TGTGCCAGCAGTGAAGATCTTAGCGGGTTGTACAATGAGCAGTTCTTC.

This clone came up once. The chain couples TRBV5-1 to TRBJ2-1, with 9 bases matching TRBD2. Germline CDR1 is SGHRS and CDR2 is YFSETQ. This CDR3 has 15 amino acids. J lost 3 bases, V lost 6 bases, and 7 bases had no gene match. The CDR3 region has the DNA TGCGCCAGCACCAAAAGGCGGGAGGGCTACAATGAGCAGTTCTTC. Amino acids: CASTKRREGYNEQFF.

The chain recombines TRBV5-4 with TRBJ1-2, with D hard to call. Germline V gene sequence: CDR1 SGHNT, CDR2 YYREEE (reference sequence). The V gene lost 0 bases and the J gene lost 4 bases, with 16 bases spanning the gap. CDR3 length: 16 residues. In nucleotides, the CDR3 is TGTGCCAGCAGCTTGGTCGTGTCTGGGAGCGGCTATGGCTACACCTTC. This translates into CASSLVVSGSGYGYTF.

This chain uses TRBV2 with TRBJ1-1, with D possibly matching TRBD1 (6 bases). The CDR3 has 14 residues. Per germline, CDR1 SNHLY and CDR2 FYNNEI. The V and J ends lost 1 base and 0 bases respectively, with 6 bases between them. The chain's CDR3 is CASSEDRVNTEAFF. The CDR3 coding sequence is TGTGCCAGCAGTGAAGACAGGGTGAACACTGAAGCTTTCTTT.

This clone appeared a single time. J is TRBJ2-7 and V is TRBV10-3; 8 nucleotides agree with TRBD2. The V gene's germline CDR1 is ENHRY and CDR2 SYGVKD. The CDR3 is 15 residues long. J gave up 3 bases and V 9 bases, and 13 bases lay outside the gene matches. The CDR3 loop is CAIGQSGSTSYEQYF. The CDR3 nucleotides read TGTGCCATTGGTCAGAGCGGGAGTACGAGCTACGAGCAGTACTTC.

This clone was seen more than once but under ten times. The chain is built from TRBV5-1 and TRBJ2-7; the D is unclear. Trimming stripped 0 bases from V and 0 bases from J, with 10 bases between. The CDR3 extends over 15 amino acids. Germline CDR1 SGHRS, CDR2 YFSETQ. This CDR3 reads CASSLEAGTSYEQYF. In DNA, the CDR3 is TGCGCCAGCAGCTTGGAGGCAGGAACCTCCTACGAGCAGTACTTC.

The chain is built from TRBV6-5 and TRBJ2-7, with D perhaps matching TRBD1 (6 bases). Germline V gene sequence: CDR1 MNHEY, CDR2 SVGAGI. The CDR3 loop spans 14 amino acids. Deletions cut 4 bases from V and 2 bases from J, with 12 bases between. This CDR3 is CASSSSTGAYEQYV. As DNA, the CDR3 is TGTGCCAGCAGTTCCTCGACAGGAGCCTACGAGCAGTACGTC.

The CDR3 loop reads CASSYGGSANEKLFF. The CDR3 DNA is TGTGCCAGCAGTTACGGAGGGTCTGCTAATGAAAAACTGTTTTTT. The chain is built from TRBV6-5 and TRBJ1-4; D is undetermined. V was clipped by 2 bases and J by 3 bases, with 10 bases between them. The CDR3 has 15 residues. Per the germline V gene, CDR1 is MNHEY and CDR2 is SVGAGI.

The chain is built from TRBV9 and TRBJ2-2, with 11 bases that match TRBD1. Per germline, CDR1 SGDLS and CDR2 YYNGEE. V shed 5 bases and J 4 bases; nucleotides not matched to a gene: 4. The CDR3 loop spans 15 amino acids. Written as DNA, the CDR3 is TGTGCCAGCAGTGGACAGGGGGCCAGCACCGGGGAGCTGTTTTTT. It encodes CASSGQGASTGELFF.

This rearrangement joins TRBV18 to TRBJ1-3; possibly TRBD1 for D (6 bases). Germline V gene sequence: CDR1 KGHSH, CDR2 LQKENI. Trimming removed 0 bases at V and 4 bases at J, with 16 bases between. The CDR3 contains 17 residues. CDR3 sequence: CASSPPLWGPKGNTIYF. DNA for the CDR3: TGTGCCAGCTCACCACCGCTTTGGGGGCCGAAAGGAAACACCATATATTTT. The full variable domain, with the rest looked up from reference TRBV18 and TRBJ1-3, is NAGVMQNPRHLVRRRGQEARLRCSPMKGHSHVYWYRQLPEEGLKFMVYLQKENIIDESGMPKERFSAEFPKEGPSILRIQQVVRGDSAAYFCASSPPLWGPKGNTIYFGEGSWLTVV.

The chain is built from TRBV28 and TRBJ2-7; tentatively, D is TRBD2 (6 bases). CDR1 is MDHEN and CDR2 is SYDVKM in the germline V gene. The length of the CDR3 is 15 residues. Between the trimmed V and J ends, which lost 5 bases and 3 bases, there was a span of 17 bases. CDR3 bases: TGTGCCAGCAGTCAACGAGGACGGCGGGACTACGAGCAGTACTTC. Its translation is CASSQRGRRDYEQYF.

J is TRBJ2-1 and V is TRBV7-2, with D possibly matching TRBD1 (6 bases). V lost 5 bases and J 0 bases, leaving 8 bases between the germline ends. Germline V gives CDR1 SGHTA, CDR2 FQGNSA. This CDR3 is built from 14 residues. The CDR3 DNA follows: TGTGCCAGCAGCCCCAGGGGCTCCTACAATGAGCAGTTCTTC. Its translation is CASSPRGSYNEQFF.

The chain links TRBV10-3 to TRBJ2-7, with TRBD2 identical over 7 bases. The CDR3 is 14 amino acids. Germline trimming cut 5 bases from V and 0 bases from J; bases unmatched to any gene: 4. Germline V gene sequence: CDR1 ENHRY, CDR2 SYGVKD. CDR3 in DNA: TGTGCCATCAGTACTAGCGCCAGCTCCTACGAGCAGTACTTC. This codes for CAISTSASSYEQYF.